Each of the 2 T cell receptor beta chains below was sequenced from the same sample in a study of blood T cell repertoires in COVID-19. Repertoires were generated with immunoSEQ multiplex PCR, while TCRdb's copy carries only in-frame clones and drops some. The sample includes roughly 100,000 clones, 70% to 85% seen only once; the top ten take 20% to 25%. The sample taken for sequencing was peripheral blood. The source is a man aged 65 to 85 with active or convalescent COVID-19.

This clone was seen only a few times. This chain uses TRBV6-5 with TRBJ1-4; the match to TRBD1 covers 7 bases. The CDR3 has 13 residues. V lost 11 bases, J lost 3 bases, and 6 bases stayed unmatched. CDR1 MNHEY and CDR2 SVGAGI come from the germline V gene. CDR3 region: CAVQGLSNEKLFF. The CDR3, as DNA: TGTGCCGTACAGGGGTTGTCTAATGAAAAACTGTTTTTT.

V gene TRBV5-4 combines with J gene TRBJ2-7, with D tentatively TRBD2 (5 bases). The CDR3 totals 15 residues. Germline lookup yields CDR1 SGHNT and CDR2 YYREEE (reference sequence). V lost 4 bases, J lost 0 bases, and 14 bases lay in between. The CDR3: CASSPPGSSSYEQYF. CDR3 bases: TGTGCCAGCAGCCCTCCGGGGTCTAGCTCCTACGAGCAGTACTTC.